This T cell receptor beta chain was profiled in a study of blood T cell repertoires in COVID-19. For this clone: Additional DNA sequences in this sample encode the identical CDR3.

Per germline, CDR1 MDHEN and CDR2 SYDVKM. There are 16 residues in the CDR3. Trimming took 2 bases from V and 4 from J, leaving 14 bases between them. Sequencing was performed with immunoSEQ multiplex PCR; in TCRdb, only in-frame clones are kept and a portion is missing. The sample has approximately 140,000 clones, around four fifths seen once. Source material: peripheral blood. This chain joins TRBV28 and TRBJ2-2, with D maybe TRBD2 (6 bases). This TCR was recovered from a man between 65 and 85 years old with acute or convalescent COVID-19. The CDR3 reads CASSLGGGVGTGELFF. Here the CDR3 DNA reads TGTGCCAGCAGTTTAGGAGGAGGGGTGGGCACCGGGGAGCTGTTTTTT.